This T cell receptor beta chain was recorded in a study of shared clonotypes between healthy human individuals. Study context: CD4 naive cells filled three plates per donor, CD4 memory three, CD8 naive two and CD8 memory one.

The table lists this clone with a few counts. Its antigen is not identified. V was trimmed by 6 bases and J by 15 bases, leaving 12 bases between them. Germline V gives CDR1 WNHNN, CDR2 SYGVQD (reference sequence). This CDR3 region has 10 residues. A CD45RA-negative memory subset and a CD45RA+ naive subset were separated from the CD4+ cells. Study processing details: There were no quality scores in the junction-only immunoSEQ sequences, so filtering differed. Sequenced by immunoSEQ multiplex PCR; TCRdb stores in-frame clones only, minus some. That table gives V, J and clone size, and the DNA gave D and trimming. Among about 1.1 million clones listed, 75% to 85% were seen once. Study-level points and caveats: The researchers took only blood, and tissue repertoires probably look different.

Sequencing was carried out using memory CD4+ T cells from PBMCs. Subset meaning: CD45RA-negative fraction. The source is a man aged 18 to 29 in good health. Some clones in this sample may be carry-over from other donors' samples. This chain joins TRBV10-1 and TRBJ1-5, with a possible D match to TRBD1 (5 bases). The CDR3 DNA sequence: TGCGCCAGCAGGGACGTGGGGGGGCATTTT. Translation: CASRDVGGHF.